Only a few counts were recorded for the clone carrying this T cell receptor beta chain. Trimming left V 5 bases short and J 0 bases short, with 8 bases between. This CDR3 has 14 amino acids. CDR1 SNHLY and CDR2 FYNNEI come from the germline V gene. The data were obtained in a study of OX40 agonist ivuxolimab in advanced cancers. TCRdb's copy holds only in-frame clones and misses some; the assay was immunoSEQ multiplex PCR. The data hold 70,000 to 85,000 clones, with 70% to 90% observed a single time. The TCR sequence derives from an adult with an advanced solid tumor such as melanoma, head and neck, liver or kidney cancer. Sequences were derived from CD4+ or CD8+ T cells sorted from blood, sampled in a trial of the OX40 agonist ivuxolimab. This chain connects TRBV2 to TRBJ1-5; D is unclear. CDR3 nucleotide sequence: TGTGCCAGCAGTCGCCTAAATAGCAATCAGCCCCAGCATTTT. It yields the protein CASSRLNSNQPQHF. Full variable domain (missing parts from reference TRBV2 and TRBJ1-5): EPEVTQTPSHQVTQMGQEVILRCVPISNHLYFYWYRQILGQKVEFLVSFYNNEISEKSEIFDDQFSVERPDGSNFTLKIRSTKLEDSAMYFCASSRLNSNQPQHFGDGTRLSIL.